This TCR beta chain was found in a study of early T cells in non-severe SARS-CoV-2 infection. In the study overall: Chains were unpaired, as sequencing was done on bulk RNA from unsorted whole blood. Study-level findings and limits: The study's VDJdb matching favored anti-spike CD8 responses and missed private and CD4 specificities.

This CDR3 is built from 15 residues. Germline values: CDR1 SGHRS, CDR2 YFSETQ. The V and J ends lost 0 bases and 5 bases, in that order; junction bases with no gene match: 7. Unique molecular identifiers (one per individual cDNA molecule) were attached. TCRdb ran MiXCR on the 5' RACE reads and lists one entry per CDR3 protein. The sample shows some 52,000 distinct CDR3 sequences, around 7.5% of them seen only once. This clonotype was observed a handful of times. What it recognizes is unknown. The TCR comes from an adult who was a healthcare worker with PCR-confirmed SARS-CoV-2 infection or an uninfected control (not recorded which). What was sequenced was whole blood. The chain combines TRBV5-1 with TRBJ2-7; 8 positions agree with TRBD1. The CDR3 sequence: CASSLARGQLHEQYF. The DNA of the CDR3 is TGCGCCAGCAGCTTGGCCAGGGGGCAACTACACGAGCAGTACTTC.